Shown below are 32 T cell receptor beta chains from a single sample sequenced in a study of shared clonotypes between healthy human individuals (dated by TCRdb to the early 2020s). The method was the immunoSEQ multiplex PCR assay. The table was pulled from immuneACCESS by TCRdb, which kept in-frame rearrangements only. Such tables lose some clones; where checked, under half of the loss comes from unresolved V genes, and the rest has no known cause. Here the sample has 950,000 to 1,100,000 clones; approximately 78% occur a single time. Around 0.61% of the sample is taken by the ten largest. Specimen: memory CD4+ T cells from PBMCs. What the cell subset or site label conveys for this sample: CD45RA-negative fraction. The receptors were gathered from a man aged 18 to 29 in good health. Some clones in this sample may be carry-over from other donors' samples.

The chain couples TRBV15 to TRBJ2-1; no clear D gene. This CDR3 has 12 amino acids. Trimming shortened V by 9 bases and J by 6 bases, and 12 bases separated the two germline ends. CDR1 is LNHNV and CDR2 is YYDKDF in the germline V gene (reference sequence). In nucleotides, the CDR3 is TGTGCCACGGGCTTGGTCGGCAATGAGCAGTTCTTC. Translated: CATGLVGNEQFF.

Comments on this clone: A read error may produce the germline difference seen at one junction end. This chain links TRBV5-4 with TRBJ2-7; D perhaps matches TRBD2 (6 bases). Looked up from germline, CDR1 is SGHNT and CDR2 is YYREEE (reference sequence). This CDR3 region has 12 residues. CDR3 protein: CASSSTAGTPNF. The CDR3 bases are TGTGCCAGCAGCTCCACAGCCGGGACTCCAAACTTC.

Of note for this clone: The sample contains more than one DNA sequence encoding this CDR3. This chain links TRBV6-6 with TRBJ2-7; D is undetermined. The V gene's germline CDR1 is MNHNY and CDR2 SVGAGI (reference sequence). The ends were cut back, 2 bases at V and 4 bases at J, with 6 bases in the middle. The CDR3 runs 12 residues. In DNA form, the CDR3 reads TGTGCCAGCAGTTACGGCAGATACGAGCAGTACTTC. This gives the protein CASSYGRYEQYF.

The chain carries TRBV18 and TRBJ2-3; 7 nucleotides match TRBD1. The CDR3 runs 14 residues. The germline V gene encodes CDR1 KGHSH and CDR2 LQKENI. V lost 5 bases to trimming and J lost 4 bases; unmatched junction nucleotides: 6. CDR3 in amino acids: CASSEDRTSDTQYF. Written as DNA, the CDR3 is TGTGCCAGCTCAGAGGACAGGACGTCAGATACGCAGTATTTT.

This clone appeared a single time. This chain uses TRBV2 with TRBJ1-2; D unresolved. The CDR3 is made up of 14 amino acids. CDR1 is SNHLY and CDR2 is FYNNEI in the germline V gene. Trimming cost V 11 bases and J 5 bases, with 21 bases left between them. The CDR3 DNA reads as TGTGCCGGAAACTCCCACCCCGAGTCGTATGGCTACACCTTC. Translated, it gives CAGNSHPESYGYTF.

This rearrangement joins TRBV5-1 to TRBJ2-3; no reliable D call. The CDR3 extends over 15 amino acids. V dropped 0 bases and J dropped 1 base, with 9 bases sitting between them. CDR1 is SGHRS and CDR2 is YFSETQ in the germline V gene. The DNA for the CDR3 is TGCGCCAGCAGCTTGGGGGTCCCGGGCACAGATACGCAGTATTTT. It specifies CASSLGVPGTDTQYF.

The CDR3 nucleotides read TGTGCCAGCAGTGGGACAGGGGGAAAAGAGACCCAGTACTTC. Its translation is CASSGTGGKETQYF. The genes are TRBV9 and TRBJ2-5; 11 positions match TRBD1. J lost 3 bases, V lost 5 bases, and 3 bases had no gene match. CDR1 is SGDLS, CDR2 YYNGEE, per germline. There are 14 residues in the CDR3. The full variable domain, in which reference TRBV9 and TRBJ2-5 provide the parts outside the CDR3, is DSGVTQTPKHLITATGQRVTLRCSPRSGDLSVYWYQQSLDQGLQFLIQYYNGEERAKGNILERFSAQQFPDLHSELNLSSLELGDSALYFCASSGTGGKETQYFGPGTRLLVL.

V usage is TRBV11-2 and J usage is TRBJ1-1, with TRBD1 as a possible D gene (5 bases). V was pared by 3 bases and J by 4 bases, with 12 bases between. The CDR3 extends over 14 amino acids. The germline gives CDR1 SGHAT, CDR2 FQNNGV. In nucleotides, the CDR3 is TGTGCCAGCAGCTTCCTTAGGGGCGGCACTGAAGCTTTCTTT. Protein sequence: CASSFLRGGTEAFF. The variable domain in full, with the rest retrieved from reference TRBV11-2 and TRBJ1-1, is EAGVAQSPRYKIIEKRQSVAFWCNPISGHATLYWYQQILGQGPKLLIQFQNNGVVDDSQLPKDRFSAERLKGVDSTLKIQPAKLEDSAVYLCASSFLRGGTEAFFGQGTRLTVV.

The rearrangement links TRBV5-1 to TRBJ2-5; the D gene is possibly TRBD1 (5 bases). The length of the CDR3 is 16 residues. The V end was cut by 0 bases, the J end by 5 bases, with 17 bases between. Germline assignment: CDR1 SGHRS and CDR2 YFSETQ. For the CDR3, the DNA is TGCGCCAGCAGCTTGGGGGGCTTTGGAGTCCTTGAGACCCAGTACTTC. Translated, it gives CASSLGGFGVLETQYF.

V and J are TRBV18 and TRBJ2-1, with a possible D match to TRBD2 (7 bases). Trimming took off 3 bases at V and 2 bases at J, with 14 bases between the two ends. In germline, CDR1 is KGHSH, CDR2 LQKENI. The CDR3 spans 16 residues. The CDR3 is CASSPRGAAPYNEQFF. DNA for the CDR3: TGTGCCAGCTCACCTCGGGGGGCGGCCCCCTACAATGAGCAGTTCTTC.

This chain uses TRBV2 with TRBJ2-2, with D perhaps being TRBD1 or TRBD2 (6 bases each). V was cut by 6 bases and J by 5 bases, with 10 bases left in between. Germline loops: CDR1 SNHLY, CDR2 FYNNEI. The CDR3 spans 13 residues. CDR3 bases: TGTGCCAGCAGGCAAGGGGGGACCGGGGAGCTGTTTTTT. It is translated as CASRQGGTGELFF.

V usage is TRBV2 and J usage is TRBJ2-1, with TRBD2 identical over 7 bases. After removal of 5 bases from V and 4 bases from J, the junction contained 14 bases not matched to a gene. Germline loops: CDR1 SNHLY, CDR2 FYNNEI. The CDR3 covers 17 residues. The CDR3 loop is CASSLRLALFPYNEQFF. CDR3 nucleotide sequence: TGTGCCAGCAGTTTAAGACTAGCCCTTTTCCCTTACAATGAGCAGTTCTTC.

The J gene is TRBJ1-1, the V gene TRBV18, with 7 bases lining up with TRBD1. Germline values: CDR1 KGHSH, CDR2 LQKENI. The V segment lost 5 bases and the J segment 4 bases; nucleotides outside the gene matches: 4. This CDR3 region has 13 residues. The CDR3, as DNA: TGTGCCAGCTCATCCGGGACAGTCACTGAAGCTTTCTTT. Translation: CASSSGTVTEAFF.

The rearrangement joins TRBV7-3 to TRBJ2-7; the match to TRBD1 covers 7 bases. The CDR3 covers 15 residues. Germline values: CDR1 SGHTA, CDR2 FQGTGA. J gave up 4 bases and V 5 bases, and 11 bases lay outside the gene matches. DNA for the CDR3: TGTGCCAGCAGCCTGCAGGGGACAGTCGGTTACGAGCAGTACTTC. Residues: CASSLQGTVGYEQYF.

Ten or more counts support this clone. The V call is TRBV28, the J call TRBJ1-1; TRBD1 matches 9 bases. CDR1 and CDR2 from the germline V gene are MDHEN and SYDVKM. The V segment lost 7 bases and the J segment 5 bases; nucleotides outside the gene matches: 8. The CDR3 is 14 amino acids. Here the CDR3 reads CASTRDRARTEAFF. The CDR3 nucleotides read TGTGCCAGCACTCGGGACAGGGCGAGGACTGAAGCTTTCTTT.

The V gene is TRBV18, the J gene TRBJ2-2; 9 bases are a match to TRBD1. Germline CDR1 KGHSH, CDR2 LQKENI. Trimming at V came to 1 base and at J to 6 bases, leaving 3 bases not matched to a gene. This CDR3 has 15 residues. CDR3 in DNA: TGTGCCAGCTCACCACTACAGGGGGCGGCCGGGGAGCTGTTTTTT. Translated: CASSPLQGAAGELFF.

This clone appeared once. The CDR3 region has the DNA TGTGCCAGCTCACCGAGACAGGGGTACTCTGGAAACACCATATATTTT. It yields the protein CASSPRQGYSGNTIYF. The chain has TRBV18 and TRBJ1-3; TRBD1 aligns across 8 bases. Germline V lookup: CDR1 KGHSH, CDR2 LQKENI. This CDR3 contains 16 residues. The V gene end was trimmed by 3 bases and the J gene end by 0 bases; junction bases not matched to a gene: 4.

About this clone itself: Being one base from a much bigger clone, this may be a read error. The same CDR3 arises from other DNA sequences in this sample as well. This sequence joins TRBV5-4 and TRBJ2-3; D is uncertain. Germline V CDR1 and CDR2: SGHNT, YYREEE (reference sequence). V gave up 0 bases and J gave up 6 bases, with 5 bases separating them. CDR3 length: 12 residues. The CDR3 protein is CASSLEGDTQYF. The CDR3 DNA sequence: TGTGCCAGCAGCTTGGAAGGGGATACGCAGTATTTT.

This chain connects TRBV7-8 to TRBJ2-1; tentative D call: TRBD2 (6 bases). The CDR3 runs 16 residues. V was cut by 2 bases and J by 0 bases, with 11 bases left in between. CDR1 SGHVS and CDR2 FQNEAQ come from the germline V gene. The CDR3 spells CASSLMAGRSYNEQFF. CDR3 sequence (DNA): TGTGCCAGCAGCTTAATGGCGGGACGCTCCTACAATGAGCAGTTCTTC. The whole variable domain, remainder taken from reference TRBV7-8 and TRBJ2-1, is GAGVSQSPRYKVAKRGQDVALRCDPISGHVSLFWYQQALGQGPEFLTYFQNEAQLDKSGLPSDRFFAERPEGSVSTLKIQRTQQEDSAVYLCASSLMAGRSYNEQFFGPGTRLTVL.

The chain recombines TRBV4-2 with TRBJ2-1; possibly TRBD2 for D (6 bases). The CDR3 is 16 amino acids. Per the germline V gene, CDR1 is LGHNA and CDR2 is YNFKEQ. Between the trimmed V and J ends, which lost 4 bases and 4 bases, there was a span of 17 bases. CDR3 sequence (DNA): TGTGCCAGCAGCCTTTCTCCATCGGGACTTTACAATGAGCAGTTCTTC. This encodes CASSLSPSGLYNEQFF.

V usage is TRBV7-9 and J usage is TRBJ1-1; D is uncertain. V was clipped by 0 bases and J by 2 bases, with 10 bases between them. This CDR3 is built from 15 residues. Germline V gene data show CDR1 as SEHNR and CDR2 as FQNEAQ (reference sequence). The CDR3 reads CASSLALSGNTEAFF. The CDR3, as DNA: TGTGCCAGCAGCTTAGCGCTTTCGGGAAACACTGAAGCTTTCTTT.

Only a few counts were recorded for this clone. This rearrangement joins TRBV10-3 to TRBJ1-2; the D is unclear. Looked up from germline, CDR1 is ENHRY and CDR2 is SYGVKD. CDR3 length equals 14 residues. Trimming left V 3 bases short and J 5 bases short, with 13 bases between. The CDR3 DNA follows: TGTGCCATCAGTGACAAAAGGTCTACTTATGGCTACACCTTC. Translating it yields CAISDKRSTYGYTF.

The gene calls are TRBV25-1 and TRBJ2-1; no clear D. The V end was cut by 4 bases, the J end by 1 base, with 14 bases between. This CDR3 has 16 amino acids. Germline V gene lookup returns CDR1 MGHDK and CDR2 SYGVNS. The CDR3 protein is CASSASRVISYNEQFF. For the CDR3, the DNA is TGTGCCAGCAGTGCCTCCCGGGTCATATCCTACAATGAGCAGTTCTTC.

This clone was detected once. V usage is TRBV5-4 and J usage is TRBJ2-5; 8 bases are shared with TRBD1. The tail of the sequence fits TRBJ2-7 better, so the J call may be wrong. There are 15 residues in the CDR3. CDR1 SGHNT and CDR2 YYREEE come from the germline V gene (reference sequence). The CDR3 here is CASSSRETGAYEQYF. For the CDR3, the DNA is TGTGCCAGCAGCTCGCGAGAGACAGGGGCCTACGAGCAGTACTTC.

The CDR3 loop is CAWSAGGGHYGYTF. CDR3 bases: TGTGCCTGGAGTGCCGGGGGGGGGCACTATGGCTACACCTTC. The gene calls are TRBV30 and TRBJ1-2; TRBD1 might be the D (6 bases). The V gene's germline CDR1 is GTSNPN and CDR2 SVGIG (reference sequence). The germline V and J ends were trimmed by 1 base and 3 bases, with 12 bases remaining between them. This CDR3 spans 14 amino acids.

The table lists this clone with a few counts. This rearrangement joins TRBV18 to TRBJ2-7, with 8 bases fitting TRBD2. CDR1 is KGHSH, CDR2 LQKENI, per germline. Germline trimming cut 1 base from V and 3 bases from J; bases unmatched to any gene: 2. This CDR3 region has 14 residues. The CDR3 here is CASSPLGGDYEQYF. CDR3 nucleotides: TGTGCCAGCTCACCACTCGGGGGGGACTACGAGCAGTACTTC.

The chain recombines TRBV19 with TRBJ2-3, with D possibly matching TRBD2 (6 bases). V lost 6 bases and J 4 bases, leaving 14 bases between the germline ends. There are 14 residues in the CDR3. Looked up from germline, CDR1 is LNHDA and CDR2 is SQIVND (reference sequence). The DNA for the CDR3 is TGTGCCAGTAGATGGGGGGTTTTGGCAGATACGCAGTATTTT. Residues: CASRWGVLADTQYF.

The chain couples TRBV19 to TRBJ1-1; 8 bases match TRBD1. The CDR3 length is 13 residues. V trimming: 5 bases; J trimming: 6 bases; junction bases outside the gene matches: 5. Looked up from germline, CDR1 is LNHDA and CDR2 is SQIVND (reference sequence). The CDR3 DNA follows: TGTGCCAGTAGTGACAGGGGAGGCTCTGAAGCTTTCTTT. Amino acids: CASSDRGGSEAFF.

The V and J genes are TRBV28 and TRBJ1-3; 7 positions match TRBD1. Germline CDR1 MDHEN, CDR2 SYDVKM. CDR3 length: 16 amino acids. Germline trimming cut 2 bases from V and 3 bases from J; bases unmatched to any gene: 7. The CDR3 DNA reads TGTGCCAGCAGTTTAGCGAGGGACAGACGTGGAAACACCATATATTTT. Amino acids: CASSLARDRRGNTIYF.

This rearrangement joins TRBV19 to TRBJ2-1, with D maybe TRBD2 (6 bases). This CDR3 region has 14 residues. Germline V gene lookup returns CDR1 LNHDA and CDR2 SQIVND (reference sequence). Deletions cut 7 bases from V and 3 bases from J, with 13 bases between. The CDR3 here is CASKPGEIYNEQFF. The CDR3 DNA sequence: TGTGCCAGTAAACCGGGGGAAATCTACAATGAGCAGTTCTTC.

Only one count was recorded for this clone. The chain combines TRBV18 with TRBJ2-5, with TRBD1 identical over 8 bases. The germline gives CDR1 KGHSH, CDR2 LQKENI. V was clipped by 3 bases and J by 1 base; unmatched bases: 7. CDR3 length: 16 amino acids. The CDR3 sequence: CASSPGFRGPQETQYF. CDR3 nucleotide sequence: TGTGCCAGCTCACCTGGTTTCAGGGGGCCCCAAGAGACCCAGTACTTC.

The V and J genes are TRBV9 and TRBJ2-7; D call uncertain. The germline V and J ends were trimmed by 4 bases and 6 bases, with 20 bases remaining between them. Germline lookup yields CDR1 SGDLS and CDR2 YYNGEE. This CDR3 comprises 15 residues. The CDR3 nucleotides are TGTGCCAGCAGCCCATCGACCGCTTCCTACGGCGAGCAGTACTTC. This translates into CASSPSTASYGEQYF.